This TCR beta chain was identified in a study of human T cells and chemical hapten exposure. Total RNA was isolated from unfractionated whole blood. Whole-study findings and limits: Those TCRs sitting above 1 in 1000 frequency stayed the same with DPC sensitization.

Library construction involved attaching unique molecular identifiers to individual cDNA molecules, which allowed quantitative, reproducible TCR counting. A single record per CDR3 protein comes from TCRdb applying MiXCR to the 5' RACE reads. Of tens of thousands of distinct CDR3 sequences in the sample, about 16% were seen once. In the case of this clonotype: The antigen is undetermined.

The CDR3 runs to 11 residues. Per the germline V gene, CDR1 is DFQATT and CDR2 is SNEGSKA (reference sequence). V lost 0 bases and J 6 bases, leaving 6 bases between the germline ends. This sequence was found in a female donor in good health. This chain connects TRBV20-1 to TRBJ2-7, with no clear D. Written as DNA, the CDR3 is TGCAGTGCTAGAGACGGCGTCGAGCAGTACTTC. Encoded protein: CSARDGVEQYF.